This TCR beta chain appears in the sequencing data of a study of Ad26.COV2.S vaccination and SARS-CoV-2 variants (dated by TCRdb to about 2021). For the study in its entirety: TCRbeta repertoire sequencing was used to assess the specificity and breadth of SARS-CoV-2-reactive T cell receptors after Ad26.COV2.S vaccination. A total of around 32 samples were included in the TCR-sequenced set, comprising about 20 Ad26.COV2.S vaccine recipients, 5 placebo recipients and 8 SARS-CoV-2 convalescent individuals.

This clone was seen just once. Its antigen has not been determined. Compared with germline, one end of the junction differs, possibly owing to a read error. The immunoSEQ Assay was the method used to sequence TCRbeta CDR3 regions. After extraction, genomic DNA underwent amplification by bias-controlled multiplex PCR, followed by high-throughput sequencing. As for the original processing: Collapsing and filtering of sequences were performed to quantify the absolute abundance of each unique TCRbeta CDR3 region. Usable DNA was measured by amplifying reference genes present in all nucleated cells, and TCRbeta template counts were normalized to that usable DNA to estimate T cell fraction. Repertoire TCRs were annotated as SARS-CoV-2-specific when V gene, CDR3 amino acid sequence and J gene were exactly matched to a known reactive TCR set. The reference SARS-CoV-2 TCR set was derived from MIRA and filtered for enrichment in COVID-19-positive ImmuneCODE repertoires, a step that removed public or cross-reactive TCRs. Drawing on the MIRA antigens, annotated TCRs were analysed further at the level of specific ORF or position within ORF. Breadth was defined as the number of annotated unique rearrangements divided by the total number of unique productive rearrangements, and depth was defined as the summed frequency of the annotated unique rearrangements. TCR breadth was compared between groups using two-sided Wilcoxon rank-sum tests. TCRdb took this table from immuneACCESS and kept in-frame rearrangements with V and J called. Such tables lack part of the clones; where checked against another copy, unresolved V genes explain under half of the gap, and the rest is unexplained. D and trimming were read from the DNA, whereas the V and J calls and clone size are those reported in that table. This sample comprises 300,000 to 450,000 clones, 90% to 95% of them detected only once. Jointly, the top ten make up about 3.9% of the sample.

In the paper's terms, the time point label means: individuals recovered from natural SARS-CoV-2 infection. The full study reports these points: Comparable non-spike TCR breadth was observed between vaccine and placebo recipients, consistent with only spike being contained in the vaccine. Substantial breadth of spike-specific CD8+ and CD4+ T cell responses was reported after vaccination. Ad26.COV2.S recipients had higher spike-specific TCR breadth than placebo recipients (P = 0.0014). The authors noted that total T cell responses may have been underestimated by the TCR breadth and depth analyses.

Per the germline V gene, LGHNA is the CDR1 and YSLEER is the CDR2. The CDR3 starts with the cysteine, ends with the phenylalanine, and has 14 residues. Left in the record is the CDR3 DNA by itself, 42 bases read in frame from the first base. The sample consisted of peripheral blood, taken after recovery from COVID-19. Recombination joined TRBV4-3 with TRBJ1-1; there is no confident call for the D gene. The receptor comes from a human donor who had recovered from COVID-19. The sequence in DNA is TGCGCCAGCAGCCAAGAGTGGCAGAACAGTGAAGCTTTCTTT. This sequence encodes CASSQEWQNSEAFF.